This TCR beta chain was documented in a study of T cell changes during pregnancy in multiple sclerosis. Some clones are missing from TCRdb's copy, which holds only in-frame ones; the method was immunoSEQ multiplex PCR. There are roughly 72,000 clones in the sample; 94% occur only once, and 0.11% to 0.15% lies in the top ten. The specimen was CD4+ T cells from peripheral blood mononuclear cells, collected after pregnancy. The clonotype comes from a female donor with multiple sclerosis, enrolled in a pregnancy study.

CDR3 DNA: TGTGCCAGCAGCGAGGGGACTAGCGGGAGTAGGAATGAGCAGTTCTTC. It yields the protein CASSEGTSGSRNEQFF. The J gene is TRBJ2-1, the V gene TRBV11-1; TRBD2 matches at 14 bases. V lost 5 bases and J lost 7; bases outside the gene matches: 7. Germline values: CDR1 SGHAT, CDR2 FQDESV (reference sequence). There are 16 residues in the CDR3.